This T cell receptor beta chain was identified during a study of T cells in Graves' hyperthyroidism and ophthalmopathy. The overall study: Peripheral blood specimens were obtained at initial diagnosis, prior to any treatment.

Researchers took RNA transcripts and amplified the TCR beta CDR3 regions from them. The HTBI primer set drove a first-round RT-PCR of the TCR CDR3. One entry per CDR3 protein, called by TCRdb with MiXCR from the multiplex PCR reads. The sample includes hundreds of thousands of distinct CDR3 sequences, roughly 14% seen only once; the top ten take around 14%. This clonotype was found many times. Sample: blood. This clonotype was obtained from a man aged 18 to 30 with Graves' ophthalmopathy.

The DNA for the CDR3 is TGCAGCGTTGACTCTCCCGCCAACTCAGGGTGGAATGAGCAGTTCTTC. It yields the protein CSVDSPANSGWNEQFF. The chain couples TRBV29-1 to TRBJ2-1, with a tentative D call TRBD1 (5 bases). Per germline, CDR1 SQVTM and CDR2 ANQGSEA. The CDR3 spans 16 residues. V dropped 3 bases and J dropped 7 bases, with 22 bases sitting between them.